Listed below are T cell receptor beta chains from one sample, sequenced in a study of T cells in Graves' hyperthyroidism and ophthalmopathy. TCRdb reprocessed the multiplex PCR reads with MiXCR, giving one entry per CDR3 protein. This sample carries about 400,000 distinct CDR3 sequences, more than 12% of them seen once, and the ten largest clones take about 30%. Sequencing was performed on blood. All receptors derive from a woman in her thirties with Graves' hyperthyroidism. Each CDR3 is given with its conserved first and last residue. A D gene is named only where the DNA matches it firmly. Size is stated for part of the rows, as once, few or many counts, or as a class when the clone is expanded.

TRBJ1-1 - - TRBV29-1 CSVDPNRDAEAFF TGCAGCGTTGATCCGAACAGGGACGCTGAAGCTTTCTTT
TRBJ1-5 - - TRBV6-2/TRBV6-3 CASSYRARGNQPQHF TGTGCCAGCAGCTACAGGGCCCGGGGCAATCAGCCCCAGCATTTT
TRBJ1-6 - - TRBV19 CASRRQAGDGSPLHF TGTGCCAGTAGAAGACAGGCGGGGGATGGTTCACCCCTCCACTTT
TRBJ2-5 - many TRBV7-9 CASSDTGEGQETQYF TGTGCCAGCAGCGACACAGGGGAGGGGCAAGAGACCCAGTACTTC
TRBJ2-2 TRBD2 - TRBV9 CASSVVGSGTHPGELFF TGTGCCAGCAGCGTAGTGGGGAGCGGGACCCACCCCGGGGAGCTGTTTTTT
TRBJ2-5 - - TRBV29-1 CSVDWGAETQYF TGCAGCGTTGACTGGGGCGCGGAGACCCAGTACTTC
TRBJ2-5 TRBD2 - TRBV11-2 CASSLDHTSGQETQYF TGTGCCAGCAGCTTAGATCACACTAGCGGCCAAGAGACCCAGTACTTC
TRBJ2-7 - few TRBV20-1 CSAISFQHKTYEQYF TGCAGTGCTATCTCTTTCCAGCATAAAACCTACGAGCAGTACTTC
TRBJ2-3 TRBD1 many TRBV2 CASKGQGGADTQYF TGTGCCAGCAAAGGACAGGGCGGCGCAGATACGCAGTATTTT
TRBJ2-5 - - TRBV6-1 CASSEGARETQYF TGTGCCAGCAGCGAGGGTGCCCGCGAGACCCAGTACTTC
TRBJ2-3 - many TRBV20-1 CSATGAPGTDTQYF TGCAGTGCTACAGGGGCCCCAGGGACAGATACGCAGTATTTT
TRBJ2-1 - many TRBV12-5 CASALARNEQFF TGTGCTAGTGCCTTGGCCCGCAATGAGCAGTTCTTC
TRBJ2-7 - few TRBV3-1 CASSQGAITYEQYF TGTGCCAGCAGCCAAGGGGCCATTACCTACGAGCAGTACTTC
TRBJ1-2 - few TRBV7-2 CASSSQGHAGYGYTF TGTGCCAGCAGCTCCCAAGGCCACGCCGGCTATGGCTACACCTTC
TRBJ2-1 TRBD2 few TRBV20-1 CSATQGAGVGNEQFF TGCAGTGCTACACAAGGGGCGGGAGTCGGAAATGAGCAGTTCTTC
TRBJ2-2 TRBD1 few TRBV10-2 CASSQTGGDGELFF TGCGCCAGCAGCCAAACAGGGGGTGACGGGGAGCTGTTTTTT
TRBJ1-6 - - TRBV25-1 CASSEQGRSPLHF TGTGCCAGCAGTGAACAGGGGCGTTCACCCCTCCACTTT
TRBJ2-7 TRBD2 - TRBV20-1 CSALTSSGSGNSYEQYF TGCAGTGCTCTGACCTCTAGCGGGAGTGGGAACTCCTACGAGCAGTACTTC
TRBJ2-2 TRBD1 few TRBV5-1 CASSQGTGGTGELFF TGCGCCAGCAGCCAAGGCACAGGGGGAACCGGGGAGCTGTTTTTT
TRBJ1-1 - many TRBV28 CASSSPGRVAEAFF TGTGCCAGCAGTTCACCGGGGCGCGTCGCTGAAGCTTTCTTT
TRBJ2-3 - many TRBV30 CAWSGDLPDTQYF TGTGCCTGGAGTGGGGACTTACCAGATACGCAGTATTTT
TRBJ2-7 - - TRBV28 CASTLPPYEQYF TGTGCCAGCACCCTCCCCCCCTACGAGCAGTACTTC
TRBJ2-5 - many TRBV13 CASSPDGQETQYF TGTGCCAGCAGCCCTGACGGGCAAGAGACCCAGTACTTC
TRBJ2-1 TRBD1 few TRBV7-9 CASINPGGQGHYNEQFF TGTGCCAGCATCAATCCCGGAGGACAGGGACACTACAATGAGCAGTTCTTC
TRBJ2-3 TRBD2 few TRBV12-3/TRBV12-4 CASSLRLAETSSTDTQYF TGTGCCAGCAGTTTAAGGCTAGCGGAGACCTCTAGCACAGATACGCAGTATTTT
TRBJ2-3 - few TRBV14 CASSQQPSGADTQYF TGTGCCAGCAGCCAACAACCTTCGGGAGCAGATACGCAGTATTTT
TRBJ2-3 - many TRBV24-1 CATSDPSGTDTQYF TGTGCCACCAGTGACCCTTCAGGGACAGATACGCAGTATTTT
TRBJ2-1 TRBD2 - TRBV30 CAWSPTGLAGVNEQFF TGTGCCTGGAGTCCCACGGGACTAGCGGGAGTAAATGAGCAGTTCTTC
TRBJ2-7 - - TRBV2 CASTGGERYEQYF TGTGCCAGCACTGGAGGGGAAAGGTACGAGCAGTACTTC
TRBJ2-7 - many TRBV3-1 CASRGTSVSEQYF TGTGCCAGCAGGGGTACGTCAGTTAGCGAGCAGTACTTC
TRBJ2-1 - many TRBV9 CASSTGPGQSNEQFF TGTGCCAGCAGCACGGGACCGGGACAAAGCAATGAGCAGTTCTTC
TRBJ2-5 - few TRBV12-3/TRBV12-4 CASSFRAGQETQYF TGTGCCAGCAGTTTTAGGGCCGGACAAGAGACCCAGTACTTC
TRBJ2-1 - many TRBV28 CASSLTAPGVQFF TGTGCCAGCAGTTTAACGGCGCCGGGGGTCCAGTTCTTC
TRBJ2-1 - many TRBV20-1 CSARGRGDEQFF TGCAGTGCTAGAGGCAGAGGGGATGAGCAGTTCTTC
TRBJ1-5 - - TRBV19 CASSSYGGHQPQHF TGTGCCAGTAGTTCGTACGGCGGGCATCAGCCCCAGCATTTT
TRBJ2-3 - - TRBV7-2 CASSLVTMADTQYF TGTGCCAGCAGCTTAGTTACCATGGCAGATACGCAGTATTTT
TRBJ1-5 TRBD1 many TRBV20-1 CSARAGGPNQPQHF TGCAGTGCTAGAGCAGGGGGCCCCAATCAGCCCCAGCATTTT
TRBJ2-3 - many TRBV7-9 CASTLEGTTDTQYF TGTGCCAGCACCTTAGAGGGGACCACAGATACGCAGTATTTT
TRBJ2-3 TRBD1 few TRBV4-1 CASSPTGTGGTDTQYF TGCGCCAGCAGCCCGACCGGGACAGGGGGCACGGATACGCAGTATTTT
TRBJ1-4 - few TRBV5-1 CASSPWDGSNEKLFF TGCGCCAGCAGCCCCTGGGACGGATCTAATGAAAAACTGTTTTTT
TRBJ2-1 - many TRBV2 CASSALNEQFF TGTGCCAGCAGTGCTCTCAATGAGCAGTTCTTC
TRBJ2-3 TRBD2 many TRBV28 CASSVRAGGDTDTQYF TGTGCCAGCAGTGTCAGGGCGGGAGGGGACACAGATACGCAGTATTTT
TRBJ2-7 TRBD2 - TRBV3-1 CASSQTSGRYEQYF TGTGCCAGCAGCCAGACTAGCGGGAGGTACGAGCAGTACTTC
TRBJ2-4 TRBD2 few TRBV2 CASASGSPGVPGNIQYF TGTGCCAGCGCTAGCGGGAGCCCGGGGGTCCCCGGAAACATTCAGTACTTC
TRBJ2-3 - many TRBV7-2 CASRWTTSTDTQYF TGTGCCAGCAGATGGACTACCAGCACAGATACGCAGTATTTT
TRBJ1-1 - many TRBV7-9 CASSLGWADGGTEAFF TGTGCCAGCAGCTTAGGATGGGCCGATGGGGGCACTGAAGCTTTCTTT
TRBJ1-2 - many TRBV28 CASSSGSNYGYTF TGTGCCAGCAGTTCCGGCTCTAACTATGGCTACACCTTC
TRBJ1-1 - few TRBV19 CASSSRGEMNTEAFF TGTGCCAGTAGCTCGAGGGGCGAGATGAACACTGAAGCTTTCTTT
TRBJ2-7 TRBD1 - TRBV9 CASSVEDRETYEQYF TGTGCCAGCAGCGTAGAGGACAGGGAAACCTACGAGCAGTACTTC
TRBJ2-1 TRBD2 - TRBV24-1 CATSAPRGGRANEQFF TGTGCCACCAGTGCCCCTCGGGGCGGGAGGGCCAATGAGCAGTTCTTC
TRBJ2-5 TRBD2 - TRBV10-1 CASSESVAGGHGAETQYF TGCGCCAGCAGTGAGTCAGTAGCGGGAGGCCACGGGGCCGAGACCCAGTACTTC
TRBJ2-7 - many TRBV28 CASRPPGASYEQYF TGTGCCAGCAGACCGCCCGGAGCGTCCTACGAGCAGTACTTC
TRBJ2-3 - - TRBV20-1 CSAHPRAGSSALADTQYF TGCAGTGCCCACCCCCGGGCTGGGTCTTCGGCACTCGCAGATACGCAGTATTTT
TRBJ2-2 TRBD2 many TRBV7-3 CASSETSGKTGELFF TGTGCCAGCAGCGAGACTAGCGGGAAGACCGGGGAGCTGTTTTTT
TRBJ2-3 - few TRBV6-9 CASSYNGGTDTQYF TGTGCCAGCAGTTATAACGGGGGTACAGATACGCAGTATTTT
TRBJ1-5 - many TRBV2 CASSGDSNQPQHF TGTGCCAGCAGTGGGGATAGCAATCAGCCCCAGCATTTT
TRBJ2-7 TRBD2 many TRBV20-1 CSALAGGLIYEQYF TGCAGTGCCTTGGCGGGGGGACTGATCTACGAGCAGTACTTC
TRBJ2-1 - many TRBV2 CASAGQGSYNEQFF TGTGCCAGCGCCGGCCAGGGCTCCTACAATGAGCAGTTCTTC